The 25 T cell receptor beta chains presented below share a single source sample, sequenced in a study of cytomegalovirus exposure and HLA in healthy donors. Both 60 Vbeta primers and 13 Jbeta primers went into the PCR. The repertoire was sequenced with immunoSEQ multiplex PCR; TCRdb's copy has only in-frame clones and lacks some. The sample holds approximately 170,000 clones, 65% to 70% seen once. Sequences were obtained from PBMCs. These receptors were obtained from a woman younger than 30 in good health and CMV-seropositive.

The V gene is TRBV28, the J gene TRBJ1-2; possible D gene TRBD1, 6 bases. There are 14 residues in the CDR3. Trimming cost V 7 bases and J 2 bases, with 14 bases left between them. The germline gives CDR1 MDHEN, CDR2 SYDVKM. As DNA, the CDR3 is TGTGCCAGCACCTCAATACAGGGAAACTATGGCTACACCTTC. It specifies CASTSIQGNYGYTF.

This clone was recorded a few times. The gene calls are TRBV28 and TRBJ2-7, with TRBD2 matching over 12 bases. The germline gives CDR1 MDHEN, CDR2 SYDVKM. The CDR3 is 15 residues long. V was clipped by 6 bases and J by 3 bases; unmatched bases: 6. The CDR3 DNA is TGTGCCAGCAGACCTTGGACTAGCGGGAACTACGAGCAGTACTTC. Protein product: CASRPWTSGNYEQYF.

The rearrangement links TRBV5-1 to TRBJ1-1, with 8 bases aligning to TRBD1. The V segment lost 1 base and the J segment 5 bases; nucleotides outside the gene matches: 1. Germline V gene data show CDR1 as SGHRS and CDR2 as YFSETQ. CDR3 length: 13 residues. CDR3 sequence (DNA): TGCGCCAGCAGCTTGAGGACAGGGACTGAAGCTTTCTTT. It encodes CASSLRTGTEAFF. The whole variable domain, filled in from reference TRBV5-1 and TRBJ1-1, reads KAGVTQTPRYLIKTRGQQVTLSCSPISGHRSVSWYQQTPGQGLQFLFEYFSETQRNKGNFPGRFSGRQFSNSRSEMNVSTLELGDSALYLCASSLRTGTEAFFGQGTRLTVV.

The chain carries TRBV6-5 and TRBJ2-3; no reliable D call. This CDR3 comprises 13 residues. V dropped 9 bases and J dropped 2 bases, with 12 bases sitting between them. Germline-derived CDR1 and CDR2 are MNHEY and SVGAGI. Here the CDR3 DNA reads TGTGCCAGTCTGCAGCGAAACACAGATACGCAGTATTTT. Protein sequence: CASLQRNTDTQYF.

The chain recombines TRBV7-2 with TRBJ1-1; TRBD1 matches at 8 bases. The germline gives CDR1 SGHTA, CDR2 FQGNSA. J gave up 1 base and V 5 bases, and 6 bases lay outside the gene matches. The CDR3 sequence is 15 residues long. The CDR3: CASSKTGGANTEAFF. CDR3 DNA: TGTGCCAGCAGCAAAACAGGGGGGGCGAACACTGAAGCTTTCTTT.

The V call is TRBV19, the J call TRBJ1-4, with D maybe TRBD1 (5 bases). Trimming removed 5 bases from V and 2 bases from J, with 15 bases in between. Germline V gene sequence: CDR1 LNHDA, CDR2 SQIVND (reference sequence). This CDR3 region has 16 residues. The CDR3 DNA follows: TGTGCCAGTAGTCCTCTAGGGGATTTCACTAATGAAAAACTGTTTTTT. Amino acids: CASSPLGDFTNEKLFF.

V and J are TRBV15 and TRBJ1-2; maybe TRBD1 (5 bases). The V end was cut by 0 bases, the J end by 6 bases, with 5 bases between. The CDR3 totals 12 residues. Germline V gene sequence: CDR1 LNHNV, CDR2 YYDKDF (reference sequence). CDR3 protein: CATSRDRDGYTF. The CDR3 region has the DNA TGTGCCACCAGCAGAGACAGGGATGGCTACACCTTC.

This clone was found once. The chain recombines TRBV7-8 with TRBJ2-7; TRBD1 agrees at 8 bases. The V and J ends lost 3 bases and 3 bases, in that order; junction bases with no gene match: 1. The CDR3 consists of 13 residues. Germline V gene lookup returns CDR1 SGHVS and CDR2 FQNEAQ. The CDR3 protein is CASSFGQGYEQYF. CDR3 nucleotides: TGTGCCAGCAGCTTCGGACAGGGCTACGAGCAGTACTTC.

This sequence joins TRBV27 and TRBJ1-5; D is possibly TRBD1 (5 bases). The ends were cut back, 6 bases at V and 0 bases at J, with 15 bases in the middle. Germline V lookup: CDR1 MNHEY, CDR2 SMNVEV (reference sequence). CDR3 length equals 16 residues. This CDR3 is CASSKTVSYSNQPQHF. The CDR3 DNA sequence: TGTGCCAGCAGCAAGACAGTTTCCTATAGCAATCAGCCCCAGCATTTT.

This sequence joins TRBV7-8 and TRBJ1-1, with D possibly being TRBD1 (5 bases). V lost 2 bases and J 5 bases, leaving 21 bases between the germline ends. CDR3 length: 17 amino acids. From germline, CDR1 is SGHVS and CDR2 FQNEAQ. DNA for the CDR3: TGTGCCAGCAGCTTACCAGGGAGGAGTCGGCCGAAGACTGAAGCTTTCTTT. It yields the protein CASSLPGRSRPKTEAFF.

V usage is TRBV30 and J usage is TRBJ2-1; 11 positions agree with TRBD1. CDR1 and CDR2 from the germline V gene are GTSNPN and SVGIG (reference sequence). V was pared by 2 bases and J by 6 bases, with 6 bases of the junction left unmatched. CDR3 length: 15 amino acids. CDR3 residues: CAWSRDRGSANEQFF. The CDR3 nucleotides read TGTGCCTGGAGTCGGGACAGGGGGTCGGCCAATGAGCAGTTCTTC.

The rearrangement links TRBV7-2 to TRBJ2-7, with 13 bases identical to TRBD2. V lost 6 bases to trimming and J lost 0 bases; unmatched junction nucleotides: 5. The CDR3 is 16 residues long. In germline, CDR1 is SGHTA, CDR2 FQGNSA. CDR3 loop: CASSRTSGGVSYEQYF. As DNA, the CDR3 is TGTGCCAGCAGTCGGACTAGCGGGGGTGTCTCCTACGAGCAGTACTTC.

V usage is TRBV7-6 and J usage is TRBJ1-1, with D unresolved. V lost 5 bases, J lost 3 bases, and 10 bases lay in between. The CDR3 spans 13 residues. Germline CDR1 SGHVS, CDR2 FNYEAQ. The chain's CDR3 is CASSPKGDTEAFF. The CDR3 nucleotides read TGTGCCAGCAGCCCAAAGGGAGACACTGAAGCTTTCTTT.

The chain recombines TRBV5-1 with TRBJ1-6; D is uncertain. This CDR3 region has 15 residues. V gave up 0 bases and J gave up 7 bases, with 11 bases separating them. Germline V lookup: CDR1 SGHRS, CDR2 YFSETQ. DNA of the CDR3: TGCGCCAGCAGCTTGGAGCCGGGTAGCAATTCACCCCTCCACTTT. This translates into CASSLEPGSNSPLHF.

The CDR3 spells CASSGGSTGSDEAFF. In DNA, the CDR3 is TGTGCCAGCAGTGGAGGGTCTACAGGGTCGGATGAAGCTTTCTTT. This sequence joins TRBV6-1 and TRBJ1-1; perhaps TRBD1 as D (6 bases). The V gene's germline CDR1 is MNHNS and CDR2 SASEGT. There are 15 residues in the CDR3. The V end lost 4 bases, the J end lost 7 bases, and 19 bases lay between the germline ends.

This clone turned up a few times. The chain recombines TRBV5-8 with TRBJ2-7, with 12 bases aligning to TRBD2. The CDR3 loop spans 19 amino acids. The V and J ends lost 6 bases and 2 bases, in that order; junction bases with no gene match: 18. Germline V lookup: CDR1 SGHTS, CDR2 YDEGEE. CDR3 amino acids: CASTLVLLAGGVIPYEQYF. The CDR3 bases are TGTGCCAGCACCCTAGTGTTACTAGCGGGAGGAGTAATTCCCTACGAGCAGTACTTC.

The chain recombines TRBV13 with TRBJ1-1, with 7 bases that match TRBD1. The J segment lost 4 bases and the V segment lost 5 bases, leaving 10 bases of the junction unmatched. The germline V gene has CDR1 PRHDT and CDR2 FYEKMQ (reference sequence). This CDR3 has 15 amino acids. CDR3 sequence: CASSPLRGAGTEAFF. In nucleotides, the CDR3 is TGTGCCAGCAGCCCCCTCAGGGGGGCGGGCACTGAAGCTTTCTTT.

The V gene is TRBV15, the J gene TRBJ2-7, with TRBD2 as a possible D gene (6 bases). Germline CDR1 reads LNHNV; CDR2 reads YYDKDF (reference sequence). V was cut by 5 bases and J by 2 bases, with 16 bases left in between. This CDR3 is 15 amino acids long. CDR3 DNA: TGTGCCACCAGCTCAGCCGGGGGACTTGCCTACGAGCAGTACTTC. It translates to CATSSAGGLAYEQYF. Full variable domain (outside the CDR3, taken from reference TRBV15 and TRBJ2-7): DAMVIQNPRYQVTQFGKPVTLSCSQTLNHNVMYWYQQKSSQAPKLLFHYYDKDFNNEADTPDNFQSRRPNTSFCFLDIRSPGLGDTAMYLCATSSAGGLAYEQYFGPGTRLTVT.

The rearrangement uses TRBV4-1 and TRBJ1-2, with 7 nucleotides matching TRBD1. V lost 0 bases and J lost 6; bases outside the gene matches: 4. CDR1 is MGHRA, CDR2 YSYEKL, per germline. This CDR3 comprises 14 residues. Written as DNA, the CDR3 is TGCGCCAGCAGCCAAGATACAGGGGTGGATGGCTACACCTTC. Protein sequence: CASSQDTGVDGYTF.

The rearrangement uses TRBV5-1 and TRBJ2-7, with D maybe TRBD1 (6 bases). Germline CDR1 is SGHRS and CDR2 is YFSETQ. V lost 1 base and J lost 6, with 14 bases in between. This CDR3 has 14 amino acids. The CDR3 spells CASSLTGRGSEQYF. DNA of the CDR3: TGCGCCAGCAGCTTGACAGGGAGAGGGAGCGAGCAGTACTTC.

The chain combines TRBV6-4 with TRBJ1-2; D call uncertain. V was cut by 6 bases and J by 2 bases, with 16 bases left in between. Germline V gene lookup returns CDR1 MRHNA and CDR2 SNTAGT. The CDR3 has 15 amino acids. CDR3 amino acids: CASSRSRAGNYGYTF. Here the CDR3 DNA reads TGTGCCAGCAGCCGTAGTAGGGCGGGAAACTATGGCTACACCTTC.

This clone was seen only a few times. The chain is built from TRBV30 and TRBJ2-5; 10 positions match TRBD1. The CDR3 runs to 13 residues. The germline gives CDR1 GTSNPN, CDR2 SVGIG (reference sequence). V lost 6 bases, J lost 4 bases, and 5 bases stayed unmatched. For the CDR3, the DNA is TGTGCCTGTGACAGGGGGCGCAGAGAGACCCAGTACTTC. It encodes CACDRGRRETQYF.

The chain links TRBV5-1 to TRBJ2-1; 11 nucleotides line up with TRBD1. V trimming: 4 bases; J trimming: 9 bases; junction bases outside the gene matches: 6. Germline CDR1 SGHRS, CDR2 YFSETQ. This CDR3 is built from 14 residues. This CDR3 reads CASSLDRGRTEQFF. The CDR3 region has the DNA TGCGCCAGCAGCCTGGACAGGGGGCGTACTGAGCAGTTCTTC. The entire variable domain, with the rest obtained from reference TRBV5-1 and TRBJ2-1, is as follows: KAGVTQTPRYLIKTRGQQVTLSCSPISGHRSVSWYQQTPGQGLQFLFEYFSETQRNKGNFPGRFSGRQFSNSRSEMNVSTLELGDSALYLCASSLDRGRTEQFFGPGTRLTVL.

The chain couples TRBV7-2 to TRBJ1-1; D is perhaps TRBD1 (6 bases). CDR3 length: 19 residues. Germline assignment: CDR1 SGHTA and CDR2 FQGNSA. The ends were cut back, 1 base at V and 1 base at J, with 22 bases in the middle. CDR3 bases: TGTGCCAGCAGCTTAGAAGGACTAGGGGGGCTGGGGGCGAACACTGAAGCTTTCTTT. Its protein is CASSLEGLGGLGANTEAFF.

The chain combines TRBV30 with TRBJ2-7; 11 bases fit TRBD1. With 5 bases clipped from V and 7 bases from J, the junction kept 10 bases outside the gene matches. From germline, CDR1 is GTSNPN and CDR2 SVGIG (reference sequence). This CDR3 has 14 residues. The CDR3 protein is CAWDPGQGAREQYF. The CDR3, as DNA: TGTGCCTGGGACCCCGGACAGGGGGCACGAGAGCAGTACTTC.